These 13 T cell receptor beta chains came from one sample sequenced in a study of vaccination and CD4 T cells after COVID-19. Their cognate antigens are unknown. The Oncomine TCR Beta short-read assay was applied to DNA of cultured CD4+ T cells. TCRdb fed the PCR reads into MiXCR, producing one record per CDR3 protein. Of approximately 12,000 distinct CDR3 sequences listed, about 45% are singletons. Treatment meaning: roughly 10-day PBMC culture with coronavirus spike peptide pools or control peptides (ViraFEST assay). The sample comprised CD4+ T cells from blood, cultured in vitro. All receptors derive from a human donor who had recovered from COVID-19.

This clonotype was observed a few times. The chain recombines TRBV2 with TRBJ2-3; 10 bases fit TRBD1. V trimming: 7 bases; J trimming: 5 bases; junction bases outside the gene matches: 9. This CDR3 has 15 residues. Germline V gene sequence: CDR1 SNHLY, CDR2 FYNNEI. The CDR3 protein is CASNGGQGVVDTQYF. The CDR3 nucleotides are TGTGCCAGCAATGGAGGACAGGGGGTTGTAGATACGCAGTATTTT.

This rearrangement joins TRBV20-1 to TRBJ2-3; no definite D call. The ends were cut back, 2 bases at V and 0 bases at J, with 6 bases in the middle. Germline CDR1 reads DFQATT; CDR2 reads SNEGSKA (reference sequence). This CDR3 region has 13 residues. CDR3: CSARSGSTDTQYF. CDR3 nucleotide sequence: TGCAGTGCTAGATCCGGTAGCACAGATACGCAGTATTTT.

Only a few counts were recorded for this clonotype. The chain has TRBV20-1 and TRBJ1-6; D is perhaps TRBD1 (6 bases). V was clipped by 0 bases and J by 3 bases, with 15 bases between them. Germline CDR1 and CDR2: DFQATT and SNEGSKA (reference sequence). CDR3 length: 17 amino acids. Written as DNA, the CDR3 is TGCAGTGCTAGAGATATGAACAGGGAAGACTATAATTCACCCCTCCACTTT. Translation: CSARDMNREDYNSPLHF.

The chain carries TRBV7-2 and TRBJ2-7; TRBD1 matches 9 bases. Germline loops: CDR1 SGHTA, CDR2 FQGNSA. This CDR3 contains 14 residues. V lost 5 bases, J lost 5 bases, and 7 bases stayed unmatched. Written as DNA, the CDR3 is TGTGCCAGCAGCCCCTCCCGGGACAGGGACGAGCAGTACTTC. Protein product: CASSPSRDRDEQYF.

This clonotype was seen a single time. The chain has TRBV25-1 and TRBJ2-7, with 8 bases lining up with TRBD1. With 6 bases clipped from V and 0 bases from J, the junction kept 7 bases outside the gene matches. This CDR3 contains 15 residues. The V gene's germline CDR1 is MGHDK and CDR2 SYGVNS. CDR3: CASRAGQVFSYEQYF. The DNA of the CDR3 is TGTGCCAGCAGGGCGGGACAGGTCTTCTCCTACGAGCAGTACTTC.

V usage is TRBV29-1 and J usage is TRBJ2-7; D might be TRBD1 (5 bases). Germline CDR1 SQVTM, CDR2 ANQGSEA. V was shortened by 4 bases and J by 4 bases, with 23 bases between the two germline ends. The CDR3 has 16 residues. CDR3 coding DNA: TGCAGCGTTGTGTTGGTTCTGGACAAGGGCTCGTACGAGCAGTACTTC. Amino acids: CSVVLVLDKGSYEQYF.

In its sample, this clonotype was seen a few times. The CDR3 is CASSGQARNTIYF. DNA for the CDR3: TGTGCCAGCAGCGGGCAAGCCAGAAACACCATATATTTT. V and J are TRBV28 and TRBJ1-3; D is unclear. Looked up from germline, CDR1 is MDHEN and CDR2 is SYDVKM. Trimming took off 6 bases at V and 5 bases at J, with 11 bases between the two ends. CDR3 length: 13 residues.

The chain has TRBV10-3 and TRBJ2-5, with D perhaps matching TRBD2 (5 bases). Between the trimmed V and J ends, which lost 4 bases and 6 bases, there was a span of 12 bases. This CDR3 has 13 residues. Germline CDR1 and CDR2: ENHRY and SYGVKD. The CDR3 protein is CAISVSSAQTQYF. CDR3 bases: TGTGCCATCAGTGTGAGTAGCGCGCAGACCCAGTACTTC.

The CDR3 sequence: CSARDATSYEQYF. The CDR3 bases are TGCAGTGCTAGAGATGCCACCTCCTACGAGCAGTACTTC. V gene TRBV20-1 combines with J gene TRBJ2-7, with D uncertain. Deletions cut 0 bases from V and 0 bases from J, with 6 bases between. Germline-derived CDR1 and CDR2 are DFQATT and SNEGSKA (reference sequence). This CDR3 spans 13 amino acids.

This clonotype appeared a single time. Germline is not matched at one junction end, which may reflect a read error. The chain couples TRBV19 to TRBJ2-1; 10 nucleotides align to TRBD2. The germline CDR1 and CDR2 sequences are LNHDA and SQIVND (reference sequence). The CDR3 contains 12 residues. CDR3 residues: CASSSLAGAWIF. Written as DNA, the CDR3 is TGTGCCAGTAGTAGCCTAGCGGGAGCATGGATCTTC.

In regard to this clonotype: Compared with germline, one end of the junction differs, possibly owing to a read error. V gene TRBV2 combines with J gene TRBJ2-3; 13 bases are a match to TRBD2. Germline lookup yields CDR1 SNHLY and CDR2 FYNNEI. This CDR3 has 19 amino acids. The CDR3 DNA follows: TGTGTCAGCAGAATAAGAAAAGGGACTAGCGGGACAACCACAGATACGCAGTATTTT. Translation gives CVSRIRKGTSGTTTDTQYF.

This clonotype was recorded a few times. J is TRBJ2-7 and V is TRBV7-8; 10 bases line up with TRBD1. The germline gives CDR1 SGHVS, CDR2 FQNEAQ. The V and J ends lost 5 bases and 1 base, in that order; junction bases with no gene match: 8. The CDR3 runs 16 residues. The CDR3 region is CASSLNWDRGSYEQYF. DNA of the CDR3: TGTGCCAGCAGCCTTAATTGGGACAGGGGTTCCTACGAGCAGTACTTC.

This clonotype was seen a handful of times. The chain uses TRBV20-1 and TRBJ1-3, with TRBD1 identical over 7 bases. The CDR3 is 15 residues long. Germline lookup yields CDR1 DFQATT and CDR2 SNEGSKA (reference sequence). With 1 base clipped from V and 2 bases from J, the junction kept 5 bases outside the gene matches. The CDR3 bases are TGCAGTGCTAGAGGGAACAGGGGTGCTGGAAACACCATATATTTT. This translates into CSARGNRGAGNTIYF.